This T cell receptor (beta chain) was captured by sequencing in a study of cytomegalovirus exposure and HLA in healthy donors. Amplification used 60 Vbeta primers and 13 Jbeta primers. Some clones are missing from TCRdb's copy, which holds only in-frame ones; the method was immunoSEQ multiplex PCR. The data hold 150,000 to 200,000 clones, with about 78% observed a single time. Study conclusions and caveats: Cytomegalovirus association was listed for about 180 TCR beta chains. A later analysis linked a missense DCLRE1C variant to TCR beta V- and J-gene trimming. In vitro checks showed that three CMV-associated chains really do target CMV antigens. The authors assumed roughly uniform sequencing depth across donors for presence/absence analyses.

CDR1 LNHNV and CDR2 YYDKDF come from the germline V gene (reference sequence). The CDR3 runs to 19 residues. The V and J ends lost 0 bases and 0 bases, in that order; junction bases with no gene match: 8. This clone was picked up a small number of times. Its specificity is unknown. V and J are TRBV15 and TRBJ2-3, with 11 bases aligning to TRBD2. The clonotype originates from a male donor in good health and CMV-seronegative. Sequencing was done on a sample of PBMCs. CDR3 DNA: TGTGCCACCAGCAGAGATGGGCCTAGCGGGAGGTACAGCACAGATACGCAGTATTTT. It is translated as CATSRDGPSGRYSTDTQYF.